A single TCR beta chain is shown here with its context. Its target is unknown. This sample was included in a study of T cell responses to AZD1222 COVID-19 vaccine. Findings and caveats of the study: The study found Spike-specific TCR breadth and depth rose after two AZD1222 doses. The donors showed a predominance of white British ancestry and of females, with possible underestimation of clonal diversity.

The method was immunoSEQ multiplex PCR; TCRdb's version includes in-frame clones alone and lacks a portion of them. The sample has 90,000 to 140,000 clones; about four fifths are singletons. V lost 6 bases, J lost 5 bases, and 18 bases lay in between. Germline V gene data show CDR1 as SNHLY and CDR2 as FYNNEI. This CDR3 is built from 15 residues. The source material was peripheral blood, sampled on day 0 of AZD1222 vaccination. V gene TRBV2 combines with J gene TRBJ2-3, with no clear D. The sequence was collected from an adult in good health. The CDR3 region is CASSPNSITGDTQYF. CDR3 bases: TGTGCCAGCAGCCCCAACTCGATTACTGGAGATACGCAGTATTTT.